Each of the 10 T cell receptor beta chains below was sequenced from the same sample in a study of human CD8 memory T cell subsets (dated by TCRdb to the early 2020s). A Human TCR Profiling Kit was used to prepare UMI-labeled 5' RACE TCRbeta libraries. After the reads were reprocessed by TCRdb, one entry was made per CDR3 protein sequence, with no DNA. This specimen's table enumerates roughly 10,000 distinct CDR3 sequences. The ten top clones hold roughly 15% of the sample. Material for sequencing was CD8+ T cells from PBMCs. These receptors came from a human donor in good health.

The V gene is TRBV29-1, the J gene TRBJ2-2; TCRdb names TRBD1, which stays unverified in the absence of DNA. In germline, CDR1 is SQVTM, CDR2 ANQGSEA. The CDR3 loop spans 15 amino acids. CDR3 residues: CSVEEDRGDTGELFF.

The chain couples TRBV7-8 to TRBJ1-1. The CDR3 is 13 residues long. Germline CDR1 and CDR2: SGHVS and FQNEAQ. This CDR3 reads CASSAKRFAEAFF.

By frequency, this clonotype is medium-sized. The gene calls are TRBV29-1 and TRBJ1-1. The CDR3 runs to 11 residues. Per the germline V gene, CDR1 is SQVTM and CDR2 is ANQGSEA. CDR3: CRMDVNTEAFF.

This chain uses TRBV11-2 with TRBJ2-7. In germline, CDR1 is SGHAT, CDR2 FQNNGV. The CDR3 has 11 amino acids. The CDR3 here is CASSLLDEQYF.

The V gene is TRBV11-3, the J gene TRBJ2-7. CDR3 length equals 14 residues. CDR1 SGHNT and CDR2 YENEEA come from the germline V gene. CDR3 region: CASSFRDGSYEQYF.

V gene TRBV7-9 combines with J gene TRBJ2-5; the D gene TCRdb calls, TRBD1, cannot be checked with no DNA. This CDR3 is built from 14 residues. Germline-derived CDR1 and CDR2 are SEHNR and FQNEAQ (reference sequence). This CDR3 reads CASSFRDSQETQYF.

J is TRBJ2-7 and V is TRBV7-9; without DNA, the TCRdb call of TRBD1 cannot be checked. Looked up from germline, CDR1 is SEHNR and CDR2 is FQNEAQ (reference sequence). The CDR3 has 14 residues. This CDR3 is CASSLETGANEQYF. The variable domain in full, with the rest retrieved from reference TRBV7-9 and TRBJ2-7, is DTGVSQNPRHKITKRGQNVTFRCDPISEHNRLYWYRQTLGQGPEFLTYFQNEAQLEKSRLLSDRFSAERPKGSFSTLEIQRTEQGDSAMYLCASSLETGANEQYFGPGTRLTVT.

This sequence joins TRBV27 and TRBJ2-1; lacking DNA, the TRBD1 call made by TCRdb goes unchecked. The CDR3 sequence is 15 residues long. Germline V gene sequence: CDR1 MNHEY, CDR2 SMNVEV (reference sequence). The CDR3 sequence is CASSPTGATYNEQFF.

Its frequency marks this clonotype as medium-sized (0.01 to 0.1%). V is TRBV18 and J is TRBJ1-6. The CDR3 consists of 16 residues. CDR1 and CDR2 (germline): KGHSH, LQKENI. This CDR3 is CASSPPGSSYNSPLHF.

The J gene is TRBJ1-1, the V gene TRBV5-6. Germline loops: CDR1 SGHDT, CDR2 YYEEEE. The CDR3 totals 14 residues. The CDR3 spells CASSLTRLNTEAFF.